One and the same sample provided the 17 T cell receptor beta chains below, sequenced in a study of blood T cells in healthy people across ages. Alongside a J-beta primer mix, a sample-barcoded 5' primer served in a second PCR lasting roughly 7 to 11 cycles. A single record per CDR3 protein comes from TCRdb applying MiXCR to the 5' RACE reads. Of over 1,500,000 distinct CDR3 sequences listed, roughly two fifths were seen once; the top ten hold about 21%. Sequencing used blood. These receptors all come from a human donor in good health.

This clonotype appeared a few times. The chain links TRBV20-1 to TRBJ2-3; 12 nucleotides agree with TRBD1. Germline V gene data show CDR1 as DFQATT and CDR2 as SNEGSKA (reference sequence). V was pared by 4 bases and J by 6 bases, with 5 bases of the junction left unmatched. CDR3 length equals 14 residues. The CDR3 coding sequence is TGCAGTGCTACAGGGACAGGGGGCTCGGATACGCAGTATTTT. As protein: CSATGTGGSDTQYF.

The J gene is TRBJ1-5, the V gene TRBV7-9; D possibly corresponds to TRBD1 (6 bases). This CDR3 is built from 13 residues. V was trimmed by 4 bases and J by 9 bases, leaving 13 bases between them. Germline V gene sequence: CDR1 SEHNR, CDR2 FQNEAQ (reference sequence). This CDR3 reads CASSSGGPWPQHF. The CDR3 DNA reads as TGTGCCAGCAGCTCGGGGGGCCCATGGCCCCAGCATTTT.

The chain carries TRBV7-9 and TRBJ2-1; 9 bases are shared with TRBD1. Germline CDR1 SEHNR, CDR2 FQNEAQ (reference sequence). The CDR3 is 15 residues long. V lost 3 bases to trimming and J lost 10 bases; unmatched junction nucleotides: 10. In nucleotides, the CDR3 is TGTGCCAGCAGCTTTGGTACAGGGGGCCCTTACGAGCAGTTCTTC. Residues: CASSFGTGGPYEQFF.

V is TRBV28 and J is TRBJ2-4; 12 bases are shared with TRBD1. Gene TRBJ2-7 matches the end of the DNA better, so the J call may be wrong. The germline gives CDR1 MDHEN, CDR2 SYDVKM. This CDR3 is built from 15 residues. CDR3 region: CASSITGQGADEQYF. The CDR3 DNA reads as TGTGCCAGCAGTATCACGGGACAGGGGGCGGACGAGCAGTACTTC.

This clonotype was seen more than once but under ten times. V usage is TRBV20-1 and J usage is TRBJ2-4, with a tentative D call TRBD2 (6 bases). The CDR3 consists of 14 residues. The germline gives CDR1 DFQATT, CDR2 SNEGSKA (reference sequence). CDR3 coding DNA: TGCAGCTCAAGCGGGCCCCTAGCCAAAAACATTCAGTACTTC. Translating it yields CSSSGPLAKNIQYF.

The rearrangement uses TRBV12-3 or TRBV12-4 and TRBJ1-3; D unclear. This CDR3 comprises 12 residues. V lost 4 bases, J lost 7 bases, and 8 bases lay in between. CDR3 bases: TGTGCCAGCAGTTATTTGCAGAACACCATATATTTT. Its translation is CASSYLQNTIYF.

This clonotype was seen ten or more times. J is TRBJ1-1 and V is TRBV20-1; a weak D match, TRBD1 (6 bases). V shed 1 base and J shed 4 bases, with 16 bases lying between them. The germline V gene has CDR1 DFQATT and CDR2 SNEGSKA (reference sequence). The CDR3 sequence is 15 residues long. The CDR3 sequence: CSARGYREKGTEAFF. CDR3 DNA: TGCAGTGCTAGAGGATACAGGGAGAAGGGCACTGAAGCTTTCTTT.

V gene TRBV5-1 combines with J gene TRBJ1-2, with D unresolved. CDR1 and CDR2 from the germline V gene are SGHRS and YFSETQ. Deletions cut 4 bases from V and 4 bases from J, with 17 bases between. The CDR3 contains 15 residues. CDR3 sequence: CASSPLDGGSYGYTF. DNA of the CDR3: TGCGCCAGCAGCCCCCTCGACGGTGGAAGCTATGGCTACACCTTC.

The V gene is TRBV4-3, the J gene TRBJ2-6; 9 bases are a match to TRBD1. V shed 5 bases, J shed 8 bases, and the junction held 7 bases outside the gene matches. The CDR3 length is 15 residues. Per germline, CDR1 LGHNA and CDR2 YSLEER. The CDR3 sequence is CASSKGTGRTNVLTF. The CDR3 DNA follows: TGCGCCAGCAGCAAAGGGACAGGGAGGACCAACGTCCTGACTTTC.

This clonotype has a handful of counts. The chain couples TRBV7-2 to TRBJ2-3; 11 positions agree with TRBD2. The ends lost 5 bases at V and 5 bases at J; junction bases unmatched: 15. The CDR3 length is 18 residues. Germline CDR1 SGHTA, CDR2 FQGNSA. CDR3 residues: CASSPQVTSGGPRDTQYF. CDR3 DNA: TGTGCCAGCAGCCCCCAGGTCACTAGCGGGGGCCCACGAGATACGCAGTATTTT. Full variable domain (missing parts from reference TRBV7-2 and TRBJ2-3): GAGVSQSPSNKVTEKGKDVELRCDPISGHTALYWYRQSLGQGLEFLIYFQGNSAPDKSGLPSDRFSAERTGGSVSTLTIQRTQQEDSAVYLCASSPQVTSGGPRDTQYFGPGTRLTVL.

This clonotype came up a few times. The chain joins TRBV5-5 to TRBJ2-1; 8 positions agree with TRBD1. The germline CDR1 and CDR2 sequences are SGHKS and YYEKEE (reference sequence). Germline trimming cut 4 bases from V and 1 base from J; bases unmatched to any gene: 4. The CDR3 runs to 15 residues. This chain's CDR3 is CASSIRGQSYNEQFF. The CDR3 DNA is TGTGCCAGCAGCATCAGGGGGCAGTCCTACAATGAGCAGTTCTTC.

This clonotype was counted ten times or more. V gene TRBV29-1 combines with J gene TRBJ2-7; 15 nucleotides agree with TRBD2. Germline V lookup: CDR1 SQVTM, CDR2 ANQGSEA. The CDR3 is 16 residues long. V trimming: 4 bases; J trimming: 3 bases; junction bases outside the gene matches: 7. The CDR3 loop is CSVGGLAGGRVYEQYF. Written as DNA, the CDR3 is TGCAGCGTTGGGGGACTAGCGGGGGGACGGGTCTACGAGCAGTACTTC.

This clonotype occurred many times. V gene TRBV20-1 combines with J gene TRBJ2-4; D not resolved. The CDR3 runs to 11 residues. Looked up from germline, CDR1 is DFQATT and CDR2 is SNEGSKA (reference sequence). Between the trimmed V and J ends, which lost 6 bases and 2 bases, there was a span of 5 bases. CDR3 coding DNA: TGCAGTGCCGTACCCAAAAACATTCAGTACTTC. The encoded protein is CSAVPKNIQYF.

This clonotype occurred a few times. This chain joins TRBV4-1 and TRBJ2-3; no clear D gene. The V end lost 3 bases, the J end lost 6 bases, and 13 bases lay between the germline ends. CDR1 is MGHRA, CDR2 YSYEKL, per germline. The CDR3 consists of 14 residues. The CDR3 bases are TGCGCCAGCAGCCAGGTCCAGAATAGGGATACGCAGTATTTT. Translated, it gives CASSQVQNRDTQYF.

CDR3 loop: CASSEGDPHASYGYTF. The CDR3 nucleotides are TGTGCCAGCAGTGAAGGGGACCCCCACGCCAGCTATGGCTACACCTTC. This sequence joins TRBV6-1 and TRBJ1-2; the D gene is possibly TRBD1 (5 bases). The germline gives CDR1 MNHNS, CDR2 SASEGT. The CDR3 is made up of 16 amino acids. Trimming removed 1 base from V and 4 bases from J, with 16 bases in between.

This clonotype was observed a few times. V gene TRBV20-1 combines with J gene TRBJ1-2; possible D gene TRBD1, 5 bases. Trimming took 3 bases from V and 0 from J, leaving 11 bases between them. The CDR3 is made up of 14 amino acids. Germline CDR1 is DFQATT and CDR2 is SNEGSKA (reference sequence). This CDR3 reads CSARSTATNYGYTF. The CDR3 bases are TGCAGTGCTAGGTCGACAGCTACTAACTATGGCTACACCTTC.

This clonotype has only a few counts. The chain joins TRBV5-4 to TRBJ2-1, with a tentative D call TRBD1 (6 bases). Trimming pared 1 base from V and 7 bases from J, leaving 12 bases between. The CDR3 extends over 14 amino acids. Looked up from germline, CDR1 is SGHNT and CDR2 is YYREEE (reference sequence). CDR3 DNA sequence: TGTGCCAGCAGCTTGCCAGGGGATAGGAATGAGCAGTTCTTC. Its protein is CASSLPGDRNEQFF.